This entry lists 10 T cell receptor beta chains sequenced from one sample in a study of blood T cell repertoires in COVID-19. Here immunoSEQ multiplex PCR was the method, and the copy in TCRdb shows in-frame clones only, minus some. The repertoire holds roughly 250,000 clones, with roughly 79% as singletons. Sequenced input: peripheral blood. Every receptor here comes from an older woman with active or convalescent COVID-19.

The V call is TRBV6-1, the J call TRBJ1-2; 10 bases align to TRBD1. V was clipped by 5 bases and J by 2 bases; unmatched bases: 2. The CDR3 length is 14 residues. Germline values: CDR1 MNHNS, CDR2 SASEGT. The CDR3 sequence is CASSPGQGNYGYTF. The CDR3 nucleotides read TGTGCCAGCAGTCCGGGACAGGGGAACTATGGCTACACCTTC.

The V gene is TRBV3-1 (or the pseudogene TRBV3-2), the J gene TRBJ2-5; no reliable D call. Trimming left V 2 bases short and J 5 bases short, with 9 bases between. Germline CDR1 LGHDT, CDR2 YNNKEL (reference sequence). The CDR3 extends over 13 amino acids. Written as DNA, the CDR3 is TGTGCCAGCAGCCAAAATTCCAGGGAGACCCAGTACTTC. Its translation: CASSQNSRETQYF.

The rearrangement joins TRBV7-2 to TRBJ1-2, with TRBD1 matching 8 bases. With V trimmed by 1 base and J by 6 bases, 7 bases remained unmatched. The CDR3 contains 15 residues. Germline V gene lookup returns CDR1 SGHTA and CDR2 FQGNSA. The CDR3 DNA sequence: TGTGCCAGCAGCTTAGTGACCGGACAGGGTAATGGCTACACCTTC. Its translation: CASSLVTGQGNGYTF.

V is TRBV13 and J is TRBJ2-7; 10 bases agree with TRBD2. From germline, CDR1 is PRHDT and CDR2 FYEKMQ (reference sequence). CDR3 length: 14 residues. V lost 4 bases to trimming and J lost 4 bases; unmatched junction nucleotides: 4. The CDR3 protein is CASSSGTSAYEQYF. DNA for the CDR3: TGTGCCAGCAGCTCCGGGACTAGCGCTTACGAGCAGTACTTC.

This chain joins TRBV7-3 and TRBJ2-3; a possible D gene is TRBD2 (5 bases). The germline V gene has CDR1 SGHTA and CDR2 FQGTGA. This CDR3 is built from 12 residues. Trimming pared 5 bases from V and 5 bases from J, leaving 8 bases between. The chain's CDR3 is CASSPSGDTQYF. Here the CDR3 DNA reads TGTGCCAGCAGCCCGAGCGGAGATACGCAGTATTTT. Variable domain in full (rest from reference TRBV7-3 and TRBJ2-3): GAGVSQTPSNKVTEKGKYVELRCDPISGHTALYWYRQSLGQGPEFLIYFQGTGAADDSGLPNDRFFAVRPEGSVSTLKIQRTERGDSAVYLCASSPSGDTQYFGPGTRLTVL.

The chain employs TRBV11-3 and TRBJ2-7, with D tentatively TRBD2 (7 bases). V was shortened by 5 bases and J by 0 bases, with 17 bases between the two germline ends. The CDR3 is 16 residues long. Per germline, CDR1 SGHNT and CDR2 YENEEA. CDR3 sequence (DNA): TGTGCCAGCAGCCCGAGGGGGTCGGGGGGCTCCTACGAGCAGTACTTC. Its protein product is CASSPRGSGGSYEQYF.

This clone was counted only a few times. The chain couples TRBV14 to TRBJ1-2; no firm D call. Trimming took 1 base from V and 8 from J, leaving 11 bases between them. The length of the CDR3 is 13 residues. Germline V gene data show CDR1 as SGHDN and CDR2 as FVKESK. For the CDR3, the DNA is TGTGCCAGCAGCCAAGTGGGCTACTGGGGCTACACCTTC. It yields the protein CASSQVGYWGYTF. The full variable domain, with the rest looked up from reference TRBV14 and TRBJ1-2, is EAGVTQFPSHSVIEKGQTVTLRCDPISGHDNLYWYRRVMGKEIKFLLHFVKESKQDESGMPNNRFLAERTGGTYSTLKVQPAELEDSGVYFCASSQVGYWGYTFGSGTRLTVV.

The CDR3 here is CASSSRDRGSTDTQYF. CDR3 in DNA: TGTGCCAGCAGCTCTCGGGACAGGGGGTCCACAGATACGCAGTATTTT. J is TRBJ2-3 and V is TRBV11-2; 11 bases are a match to TRBD1. V shed 4 bases and J 2 bases; nucleotides not matched to a gene: 5. Germline V gives CDR1 SGHAT, CDR2 FQNNGV. The CDR3 covers 16 residues.

This clone was seen only once. The chain recombines TRBV10-1 with TRBJ2-3, with D possibly being TRBD1 (6 bases). The CDR3 runs 17 residues. Looked up from germline, CDR1 is WNHNN and CDR2 is SYGVQD (reference sequence). Between the trimmed V and J ends, which lost 1 base and 0 bases, there was a span of 14 bases. The CDR3 coding sequence is TGCGCCAGCAGTGAGTTCGGACAGCGTACTAGCACAGATACGCAGTATTTT. Translation gives CASSEFGQRTSTDTQYF.

A word on this clone: The same CDR3 is also encoded by other DNA sequences in this sample. The J gene is TRBJ1-4, the V gene TRBV3-1 (or the pseudogene TRBV3-2); D unresolved. V lost 1 base to trimming and J lost 0 bases, with 3 bases between them. The CDR3 runs to 14 residues. Germline V lookup: CDR1 LGHDT, CDR2 YNNKEL (reference sequence). CDR3: CASSQAATNEKLFF. CDR3 sequence (DNA): TGTGCCAGCAGCCAAGCAGCAACTAATGAAAAACTGTTTTTT.